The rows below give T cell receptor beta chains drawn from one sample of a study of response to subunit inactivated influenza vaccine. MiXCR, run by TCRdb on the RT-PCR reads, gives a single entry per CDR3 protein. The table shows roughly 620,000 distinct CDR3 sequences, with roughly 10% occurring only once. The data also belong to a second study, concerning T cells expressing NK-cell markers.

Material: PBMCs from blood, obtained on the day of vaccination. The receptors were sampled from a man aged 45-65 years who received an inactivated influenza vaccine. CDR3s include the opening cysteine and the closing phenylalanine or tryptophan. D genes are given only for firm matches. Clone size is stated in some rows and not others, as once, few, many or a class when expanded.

CDR3aa: CSASVPGGVYGYTF; CDR3nt: TGCAGTGCTAGTGTTCCAGGGGGCGTCTATGGCTACACCTTC; abundance: .; d_gene: TRBD1; v_gene: TRBV20-1; j_gene: TRBJ1-2
CDR3aa: CASSPREVAYNEQFF; CDR3nt: TGCGCCAGCAGCCCTCGGGAAGTGGCCTACAATGAGCAGTTCTTC; abundance: many; d_gene: .; v_gene: TRBV5-1; j_gene: TRBJ2-1
CDR3aa: CSATDRESYEQYF; CDR3nt: TGCAGTGCGACGGACAGGGAAAGCTACGAGCAGTACTTC; abundance: few; d_gene: TRBD1; v_gene: TRBV20-1; j_gene: TRBJ2-7
CDR3aa: CASRGRRGNSYSTDTQYF; CDR3nt: TGTGCCAGCAGAGGCCGGAGGGGAAACAGTTACAGCACAGATACGCAGTATTTT; abundance: .; d_gene: .; v_gene: TRBV12-3/TRBV12-4; j_gene: TRBJ2-3
CDR3aa: CASSFRSGGTGGELFF; CDR3nt: TGTGCCAGCAGTTTCAGGAGCGGGGGCACAGGCGGGGAGCTGTTTTTT; abundance: few; d_gene: TRBD2; v_gene: TRBV12-3/TRBV12-4; j_gene: TRBJ2-2
CDR3aa: CASSQESTADTQYF; CDR3nt: TGCGCCAGCAGCCAAGAGTCGACGGCGGATACGCAGTATTTT; abundance: few; d_gene: .; v_gene: TRBV4-1; j_gene: TRBJ2-3
CDR3aa: CASSVQGLEQYF; CDR3nt: TGTGCCAGCAGTGTTCAGGGTCTCGAGCAGTACTTC; abundance: few; d_gene: .; v_gene: TRBV2; j_gene: TRBJ2-7
CDR3aa: CASSDSKRGNQPQHF; CDR3nt: TGTGCCAGCAGTGACTCGAAAAGGGGCAATCAGCCCCAGCATTTT; abundance: few; d_gene: .; v_gene: TRBV6-4; j_gene: TRBJ1-5
CDR3aa: CASSPPGLVNNEQFF; CDR3nt: TGTGCCAGCAGTCCACCGGGACTAGTTAACAATGAGCAGTTCTTC; abundance: .; d_gene: TRBD2; v_gene: TRBV28; j_gene: TRBJ2-1
CDR3aa: CASSLARLAGASDTQYF; CDR3nt: TGTGCCAGCAGCTTAGCGCGACTAGCGGGGGCCTCAGATACGCAGTATTTT; abundance: many; d_gene: TRBD2; v_gene: TRBV7-9; j_gene: TRBJ2-3
CDR3aa: CASSYNSGSTGELFF; CDR3nt: TGTGCCAGCAGTTATAATAGCGGGAGTACTGGGGAGCTGTTTTTT; abundance: few; d_gene: TRBD2; v_gene: TRBV6-5; j_gene: TRBJ2-2
CDR3aa: CAISDSRSEQYF; CDR3nt: TGTGCCATCAGTGATTCCCGGTCCGAGCAGTACTTC; abundance: few; d_gene: .; v_gene: TRBV10-3; j_gene: TRBJ2-7
CDR3aa: CAISEPGETQYF; CDR3nt: TGTGCCATCAGTGAGCCAGGGGAGACCCAGTACTTC; abundance: few; d_gene: .; v_gene: TRBV10-3; j_gene: TRBJ2-5
CDR3aa: CSVDFGLGRKEQYF; CDR3nt: TGCAGCGTTGATTTCGGACTAGGACGTAAGGAGCAGTACTTC; abundance: .; d_gene: TRBD2; v_gene: TRBV29-1; j_gene: TRBJ2-7
CDR3aa: CASRGQGPVDGYTF; CDR3nt: TGTGCCAGCAGGGGACAGGGCCCGGTGGATGGCTACACCTTC; abundance: .; d_gene: TRBD1; v_gene: TRBV12-3/TRBV12-4; j_gene: TRBJ1-2
CDR3aa: CASRSRDGHYSPLHF; CDR3nt: TGTGCCAGCAGATCCCGGGACGGACATTATTCACCCCTCCACTTT; abundance: few; d_gene: .; v_gene: TRBV12-3/TRBV12-4; j_gene: TRBJ1-6
CDR3aa: CASSLELAGANEQFF; CDR3nt: TGCGCCAGCAGCTTGGAACTAGCGGGGGCGAATGAGCAGTTCTTC; abundance: many; d_gene: TRBD2; v_gene: TRBV5-1; j_gene: TRBJ2-1
CDR3aa: CATSRDPTATDTQYF; CDR3nt: TGTGCCACCAGCAGAGATCCGACGGCCACAGATACGCAGTATTTT; abundance: few; d_gene: .; v_gene: TRBV15; j_gene: TRBJ2-3
CDR3aa: CASSQDKGLSAFF; CDR3nt: TGCGCCAGCAGCCAAGACAAGGGGCTGAGCGCTTTCTTT; abundance: many; d_gene: .; v_gene: TRBV4-1; j_gene: TRBJ1-1
CDR3aa: CAWSRVGDTEAFF; CDR3nt: TGTGCCTGGAGTAGGGTAGGAGACACTGAAGCTTTCTTT; abundance: few; d_gene: .; v_gene: TRBV30; j_gene: TRBJ1-1
CDR3aa: CASTRGGLAGSTDTQYF; CDR3nt: TGTGCCAGCACCCGAGGGGGGCTAGCGGGGAGCACAGATACGCAGTATTTT; abundance: few; d_gene: TRBD2; v_gene: TRBV28; j_gene: TRBJ2-3
CDR3aa: CASSLSRLDTGVWTQYF; CDR3nt: TGTGCCAGCAGTTTATCCCGGCTTGATACAGGGGTATGGACCCAGTACTTC; abundance: .; d_gene: TRBD1; v_gene: TRBV28; j_gene: TRBJ2-5
CDR3aa: CAWSGNRGPQETQYF; CDR3nt: TGTGCCTGGAGTGGAAACAGGGGTCCCCAAGAGACCCAGTACTTC; abundance: few; d_gene: TRBD1; v_gene: TRBV30; j_gene: TRBJ2-5
CDR3aa: CTSSQPTTVPPYEQYF; CDR3nt: TGTACCAGCAGCCAACCCACGACAGTACCCCCCTACGAGCAGTACTTC; abundance: .; d_gene: .; v_gene: TRBV1; j_gene: TRBJ2-7
CDR3aa: CSARSGRGAKNIQYF; CDR3nt: TGCAGTGCTAGATCGGGCAGGGGGGCCAAAAACATTCAGTACTTC; abundance: .; d_gene: TRBD1; v_gene: TRBV20-1; j_gene: TRBJ2-4
CDR3aa: CASTKTGGFYNEQFF; CDR3nt: TGTGCCAGCACGAAAACGGGGGGATTCTACAATGAGCAGTTCTTC; abundance: .; d_gene: TRBD2; v_gene: TRBV12-3/TRBV12-4; j_gene: TRBJ2-1
CDR3aa: CASSSGTGIYEQYF; CDR3nt: TGTGCCAGCAGTTCCGGGACAGGGATCTACGAGCAGTACTTC; abundance: many; d_gene: TRBD1; v_gene: TRBV27; j_gene: TRBJ2-7
CDR3aa: CASSIGTGMYEQYF; CDR3nt: TGCGCCAGCAGCATTGGAACCGGGATGTACGAGCAGTACTTC; abundance: many; d_gene: .; v_gene: TRBV5-1; j_gene: TRBJ2-7
CDR3aa: CASSQDRLADSYEQYF; CDR3nt: TGTGCCAGCAGCCAAGATAGACTAGCGGACTCCTACGAGCAGTACTTC; abundance: .; d_gene: TRBD2; v_gene: TRBV3-1; j_gene: TRBJ2-7
CDR3aa: CASSQDGSTGQYF; CDR3nt: TGCGCCAGCAGCCAAGATGGGTCAACGGGGCAGTACTTC; abundance: .; d_gene: .; v_gene: TRBV4-1; j_gene: TRBJ2-7
CDR3aa: CASSETNRVQYF; CDR3nt: TGTGCCAGCAGCGAGACAAACAGGGTCCAGTACTTC; abundance: .; d_gene: .; v_gene: TRBV3-1; j_gene: TRBJ2-5
CDR3aa: CASSPDGRDSDEQFF; CDR3nt: TGTGCCAGCTCACCGGATGGCCGGGATAGCGATGAGCAGTTTTTC; abundance: many; d_gene: .; v_gene: TRBV18; j_gene: TRBJ2-1
CDR3aa: CASRGQGETGELFF; CDR3nt: TGTGCCAGCAGGGGGCAGGGGGAGACCGGGGAGCTGTTTTTT; abundance: .; d_gene: TRBD1; v_gene: TRBV6-2/TRBV6-3; j_gene: TRBJ2-2
CDR3aa: CSVDKRGGLTDTQYF; CDR3nt: TGCAGCGTCGATAAGCGGGGGGGCCTCACAGATACGCAGTATTTT; abundance: .; d_gene: TRBD2; v_gene: TRBV29-1; j_gene: TRBJ2-3
CDR3aa: CASSYPPTGNNSPLHF; CDR3nt: TGTGCCAGCAGTTACCCCCCTACAGGGAATAATTCACCCCTCCACTTT; abundance: .; d_gene: .; v_gene: TRBV6-5; j_gene: TRBJ1-6
CDR3aa: CASSYVTGTYEQYF; CDR3nt: TGTGCCAGCAGCTATGTGACAGGTACCTACGAGCAGTACTTC; abundance: few; d_gene: .; v_gene: TRBV7-8; j_gene: TRBJ2-7